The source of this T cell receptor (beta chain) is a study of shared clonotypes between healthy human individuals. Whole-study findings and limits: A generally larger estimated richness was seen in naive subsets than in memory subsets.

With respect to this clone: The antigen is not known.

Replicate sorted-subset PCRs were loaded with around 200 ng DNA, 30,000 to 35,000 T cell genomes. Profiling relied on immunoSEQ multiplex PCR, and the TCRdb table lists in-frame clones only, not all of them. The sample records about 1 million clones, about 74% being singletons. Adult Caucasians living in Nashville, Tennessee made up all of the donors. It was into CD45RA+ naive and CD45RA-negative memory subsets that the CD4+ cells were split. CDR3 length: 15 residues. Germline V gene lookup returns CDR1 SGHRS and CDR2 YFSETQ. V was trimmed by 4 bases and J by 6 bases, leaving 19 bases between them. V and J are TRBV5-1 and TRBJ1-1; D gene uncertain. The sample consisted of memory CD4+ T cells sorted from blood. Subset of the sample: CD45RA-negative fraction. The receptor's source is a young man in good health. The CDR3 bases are TGCGCCAGCAGCCAGGCCACGGGGAGCGCGGCTGAAGCTTTCTTT. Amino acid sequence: CASSQATGSAAEAFF.